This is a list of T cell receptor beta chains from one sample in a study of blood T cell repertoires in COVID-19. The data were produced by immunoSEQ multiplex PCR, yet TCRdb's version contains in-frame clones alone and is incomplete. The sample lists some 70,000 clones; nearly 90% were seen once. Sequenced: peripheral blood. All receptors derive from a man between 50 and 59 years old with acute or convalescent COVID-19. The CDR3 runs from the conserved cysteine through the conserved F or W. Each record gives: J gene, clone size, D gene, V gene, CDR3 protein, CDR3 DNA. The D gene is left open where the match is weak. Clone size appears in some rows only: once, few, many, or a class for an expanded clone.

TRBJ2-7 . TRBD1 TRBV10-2 CASSSGTDPSYEQYF TGCGCCAGCAGTTCCGGGACAGACCCCTCCTACGAGCAGTACTTC
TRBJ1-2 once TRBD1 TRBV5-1 CASSRGQGPYGYTF TGCGCCAGCAGCAGGGGACAGGGACCATATGGCTACACCTTC
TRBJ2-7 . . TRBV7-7 CASSLQTGSEQYF TGTGCCAGCAGCCTTCAGACAGGATCCGAGCAGTACTTC
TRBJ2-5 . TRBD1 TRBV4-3 CASSQGVGTGGTRETQYF TGCGCCAGCAGCCAAGGAGTAGGGACAGGGGGCACAAGAGAGACCCAGTACTTC
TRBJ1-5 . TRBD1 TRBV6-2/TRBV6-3 CASSLGGGTQPQHF TGTGCCAGCAGTTTAGGGGGCGGGACTCAGCCCCAGCATTTT
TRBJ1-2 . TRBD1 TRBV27 CASSLSRDRASLGYTF TGTGCCAGCAGTTTGAGTCGGGACAGAGCGTCGTTGGGCTACACCTTC
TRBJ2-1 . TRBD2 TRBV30 CAWSATSAITNEQFF TGTGCCTGGAGTGCGACTAGCGCCATAACGAATGAGCAGTTCTTC
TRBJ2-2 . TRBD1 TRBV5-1 CASANRGPDTGELFF TGCGCCAGCGCAAACAGGGGGCCGGACACCGGGGAGCTGTTTTTT
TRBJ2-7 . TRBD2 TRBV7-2 CASSLLAGEQYF TGTGCCAGCAGCCTACTAGCGGGCGAGCAGTACTTC
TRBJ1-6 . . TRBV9 CASSADKSSYNSPLHF TGTGCCAGCAGCGCGGACAAGAGCTCCTATAATTCACCCCTCCACTTT
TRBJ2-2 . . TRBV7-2 CASSLGRQYTGELFF TGTGCCAGCAGCTTAGGGAGACAGTACACCGGGGAGCTGTTTTTT
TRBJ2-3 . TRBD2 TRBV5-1 CASSFGLAGGPDTQYF TGCGCCAGCAGCTTCGGACTAGCGGGAGGTCCGGATACGCAGTATTTT
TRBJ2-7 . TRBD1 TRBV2 CASSVTGEKQYF TGTGCCAGCAGTGTAACAGGGGAAAAGCAGTACTTC
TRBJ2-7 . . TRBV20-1 CSASGGVGQYF TGCAGTGCGAGCGGCGGGGTCGGGCAGTACTTC
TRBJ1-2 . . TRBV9 CASSVDTSLASGYTF TGTGCCAGCAGCGTAGACACGTCCCTCGCCTCTGGCTACACCTTC
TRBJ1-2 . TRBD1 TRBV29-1 CSVGGGLDYGYTF TGCAGCGTTGGAGGGGGCCTCGACTATGGCTACACCTTC
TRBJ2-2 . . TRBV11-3 CASSFTGGWELFF TGTGCCAGCAGCTTTACCGGGGGATGGGAGCTGTTTTTT
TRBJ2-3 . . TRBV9 CASSPLATLSADTQYF TGTGCCAGCAGCCCCTTAGCCACCCTTAGCGCAGATACGCAGTATTTT
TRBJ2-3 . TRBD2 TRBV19 CASSSREVVDTQYF TGTGCCAGTAGCTCGCGGGAGGTCGTAGATACGCAGTATTTT
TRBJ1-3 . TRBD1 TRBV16 CASSRSRTGGNTIYF TGTGCCAGCAGCCGATCGCGGACAGGAGGAAACACCATATATTTT
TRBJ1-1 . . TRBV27 CASTLAGGPGTEAFF TGTGCCAGCACTCTAGCTGGGGGCCCGGGTACTGAAGCTTTCTTT
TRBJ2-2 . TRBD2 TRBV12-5 CASGLVFSRGVTSGNTGELFF TGTGCTAGTGGTTTGGTTTTTTCTCGGGGGGTAACTAGCGGAAACACCGGGGAGCTGTTTTTT
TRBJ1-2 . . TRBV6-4 CASSGDPGHRYGYTF TGTGCCAGCAGCGGGGACCCGGGACACAGATATGGCTACACCTTC
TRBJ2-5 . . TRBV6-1 CASSEHQGGDETQYF TGTGCCAGCAGTGAGCATCAGGGGGGCGACGAGACCCAGTACTTC
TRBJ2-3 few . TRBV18 CASSPGRSTDTQYF TGTGCCAGCTCACCAGGGCGAAGCACAGATACGCAGTATTTT
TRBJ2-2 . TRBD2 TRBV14 CASSQDLAGAGGELFF TGTGCCAGCAGCCAAGATCTAGCGGGAGCAGGCGGGGAGCTGTTTTTT
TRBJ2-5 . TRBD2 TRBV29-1 CSVLLGRAGETQYF TGCAGCGTCCTCCTAGGGAGGGCGGGTGAGACCCAGTACTTC
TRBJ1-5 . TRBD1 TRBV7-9 CASSSAGQGYQPQHF TGTGCCAGCAGCTCGGCGGGACAGGGCTACCAGCCCCAGCATTTT
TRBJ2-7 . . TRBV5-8 CASSLDWGQLSSYEQYF TGTGCCAGCAGCTTGGATTGGGGCCAGCTTAGCTCCTACGAGCAGTACTTC
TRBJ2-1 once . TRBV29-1 CSVEGGLGNEQFF TGCAGCGTTGAAGGGGGCCTAGGGAATGAGCAGTTCTTC
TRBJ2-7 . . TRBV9 CASSVTSGGNYEQYF TGTGCCAGCAGCGTTACTTCTGGCGGGAACTACGAGCAGTACTTC
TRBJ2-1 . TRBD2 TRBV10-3 CAIAAGAGYNEQFF TGTGCCATCGCGGCGGGAGCAGGATACAATGAGCAGTTCTTC
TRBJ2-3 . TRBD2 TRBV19 CASSTTGGGTDTQYF TGTGCCAGTAGTACGACGGGGGGAGGCACAGATACGCAGTATTTT
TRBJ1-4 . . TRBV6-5 CASSHRVDNEKLFF TGTGCCAGCAGTCACAGGGTAGATAATGAAAAACTGTTTTTT
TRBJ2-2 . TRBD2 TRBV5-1 CASGTSGPGELFF TGCGCCAGCGGGACTAGCGGTCCCGGGGAGCTGTTTTTT
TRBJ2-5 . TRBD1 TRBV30 CAWRRGQGAGETQYF TGTGCCTGGAGACGGGGACAGGGGGCTGGGGAGACCCAGTACTTC
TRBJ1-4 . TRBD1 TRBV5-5 CASSSPGQGAFNEKLFF TGTGCCAGCAGCTCTCCGGGACAGGGGGCCTTTAATGAAAAACTGTTTTTT
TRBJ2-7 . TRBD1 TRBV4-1 CASSQTQTGGDEQYF TGCGCCAGCAGCCAAACTCAGACAGGGGGTGACGAGCAGTACTTC
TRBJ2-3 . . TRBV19 CASSIQGSGSTDTQYF TGTGCCAGTAGTATTCAAGGCAGCGGCAGCACAGATACGCAGTATTTT
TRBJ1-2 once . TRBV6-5 CASSYSPGSGDYGYTF TGTGCCAGCAGTTACTCTCCCGGGAGTGGAGACTATGGCTACACCTTC
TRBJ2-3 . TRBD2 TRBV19 CASRPLAGDTDTQYF TGTGCCAGTAGACCCCTAGCGGGAGACACAGATACGCAGTATTTT
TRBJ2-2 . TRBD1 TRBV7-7 CASSSRDGTVNTGELFF TGTGCCAGCAGCTCTAGAGATGGGACAGTCAACACCGGGGAGCTGTTTTTT
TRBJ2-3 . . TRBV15 CATSRDVTSTDTQYF TGTGCCACCAGCAGAGACGTGACTAGCACAGATACGCAGTATTTT
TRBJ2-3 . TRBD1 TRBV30 CAWLQGHTQYF TGTGCCTGGTTACAGGGGCATACGCAGTATTTT
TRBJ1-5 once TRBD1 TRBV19 CASSDYRDRNQPQHF TGTGCCAGTAGTGACTACCGGGACAGGAATCAGCCCCAGCATTTT
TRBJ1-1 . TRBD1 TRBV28 CASSAQGANTEAFF TGTGCCAGCAGTGCACAGGGGGCCAACACTGAAGCTTTCTTT
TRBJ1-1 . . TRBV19 CASSISGMNTEAFF TGTGCCAGTAGTATCTCAGGGATGAACACTGAAGCTTTCTTT
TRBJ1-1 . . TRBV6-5 CASRPRVPTTEAFF TGTGCCAGCAGGCCCAGGGTTCCGACCACTGAAGCTTTCTTT
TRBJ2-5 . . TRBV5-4 CASSFRGEETQYF TGTGCCAGTAGTTTCAGGGGGGAAGAGACCCAGTACTTC
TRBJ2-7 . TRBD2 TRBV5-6 CASSLGGRPPFEQYF TGTGCCAGCAGCTTGGGCGGGAGGCCCCCCTTCGAGCAGTACTTC
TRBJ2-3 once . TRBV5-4 CASSLETRTDTQYF TGTGCCAGCAGCTTGGAGACTCGCACAGATACGCAGTATTTT
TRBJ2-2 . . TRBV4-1 CASSQGPGGELFF TGCGCCAGCAGCCAAGGTCCAGGCGGGGAGCTGTTTTTT
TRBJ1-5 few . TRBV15 CATSRGQTPNQPQHF TGTGCCACCAGCAGAGGACAAACCCCCAATCAGCCCCAGCATTTT
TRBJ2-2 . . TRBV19 CASSIVNRNTGELFF TGTGCCAGTAGTATAGTAAACAGAAACACCGGGGAGCTGTTTTTT
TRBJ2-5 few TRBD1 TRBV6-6 CASTSRGRETQYF TGTGCCAGCACCTCAAGGGGGCGCGAGACCCAGTACTTC